Each of the 3 T cell receptor beta chains below was sequenced from the same sample in a study of T cell repertoires in cytomegalovirus infection. These receptors have no identified antigens. MiXCR, run by TCRdb on the reads, gives a single entry per CDR3 protein. There are some 320,000 distinct CDR3 sequences in the sample; roughly 28% occur only once, and over 15% lies in the top ten. The sequences come from cultured PBMCs, collected from culture after CMV antigen stimulation. The receptors shown here come from a human donor in good health (CMV status not recorded). Some clones in this sample may be carry-over from other donors' samples.

This chain uses TRBV20-1 with TRBJ1-1; no clear D. Germline CDR1 is DFQATT and CDR2 is SNEGSKA (reference sequence). Trimming took off 2 bases at V and 1 base at J, with 8 bases between the two ends. The CDR3 length is 13 residues. The CDR3 loop reads CSARTDGNTEAFF. CDR3 bases: TGCAGTGCTAGAACCGACGGGAACACTGAAGCTTTCTTT.

The chain combines TRBV7-8 with TRBJ2-7; possibly TRBD2 for D (6 bases). Per the germline V gene, CDR1 is SGHVS and CDR2 is FQNEAQ. The CDR3 runs 13 residues. The V end was cut by 5 bases, the J end by 11 bases, with 19 bases between. CDR3 region: CASSPRQGGGEYF. CDR3 DNA sequence: TGTGCCAGCAGCCCAAGGCAGGGAGGTGGCGAGTACTTC.

This clonotype was seen only a few times. The CDR3 DNA reads TGTGCCAGCAGCTATGGGGCTGGTGATACCTTTTATGGCTACACCTTC. Translated: CASSYGAGDTFYGYTF. This chain joins TRBV5-6 and TRBJ1-2, with D tentatively TRBD1 (5 bases). V was pared by 3 bases and J by 5 bases, with 20 bases between. CDR3 length: 16 amino acids. Per the germline V gene, CDR1 is SGHDT and CDR2 is YYEEEE.